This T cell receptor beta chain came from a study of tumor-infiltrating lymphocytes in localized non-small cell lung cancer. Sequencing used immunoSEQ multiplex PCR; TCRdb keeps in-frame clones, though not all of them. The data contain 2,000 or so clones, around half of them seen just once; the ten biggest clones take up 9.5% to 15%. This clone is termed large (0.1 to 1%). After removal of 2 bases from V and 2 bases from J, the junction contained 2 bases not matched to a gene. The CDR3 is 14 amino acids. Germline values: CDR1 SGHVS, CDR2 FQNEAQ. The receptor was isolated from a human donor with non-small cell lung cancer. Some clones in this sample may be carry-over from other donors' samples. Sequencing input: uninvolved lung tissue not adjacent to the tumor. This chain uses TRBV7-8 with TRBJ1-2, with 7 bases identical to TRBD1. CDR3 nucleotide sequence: TGTGCCAGCAGCTTAACGGGACAGAACTATGGCTACACCTTC. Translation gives CASSLTGQNYGYTF.